This T cell receptor beta chain stems from a study of cytomegalovirus exposure and HLA in healthy donors. The PCR employed 60 Vbeta primers together with 13 Jbeta primers. Clones were sequenced by immunoSEQ multiplex PCR, and TCRdb holds only the in-frame ones, with some missing. Of 150,000 to 200,000 clones listed, around 78% are singletons. Study results and limitations: When a later analysis was performed, an Asian-associated ancestry cluster reportedly had fewer N-insertions than the 666-donor mean. Productive status was seen about 90% or about 30% of the time for most TCR beta V segments in an earlier analysis. Under in vitro conditions, a few CMV-associated chains were confirmed as specific for CMV antigens.

This clone was detected once. Its target is unknown. This sequence originates from a woman in her thirties or forties in good health and CMV-seronegative. Sequencing was done on a sample of PBMCs.

CDR3 coding DNA: TGTGCCAGCAGGCCGAGGGCGATTGCGAATGAGCAGTTCTTC. It yields the protein CASRPRAIANEQFF. V gene TRBV27 combines with J gene TRBJ2-1; D may be TRBD2 (5 bases). Germline loops: CDR1 MNHEY, CDR2 SMNVEV (reference sequence). The CDR3 has 14 amino acids. Between the trimmed V and J ends, which lost 6 bases and 7 bases, there was a span of 16 bases.